The 28 T cell receptor beta chains in this list originate from one sample, sequenced in a study of blood T cell repertoires in COVID-19 (dated by TCRdb to the early 2020s). Library construction relied on the immunoSEQ multiplex PCR assay. TCRdb re-hosts the immuneACCESS table, in-frame sequences only. Its copies lack some clones; in the studies checked, an unresolved V gene accounts for under half of them, and the cause for the rest is not known. Recorded for this sample are about 180,000 clones; more than 75% of them occurred a single time. Around 15% of the sample belongs to the ten largest clones. The sample was PBMCs or T cells enriched from blood (not recorded which). The source is a woman aged 50 to 65 who had recovered from COVID-19.

The chain combines TRBV5-4 with TRBJ1-1, with TRBD1 as a possible D gene (5 bases). V lost 3 bases and J lost 5, with 14 bases in between. The CDR3 sequence is 14 residues long. Germline V gene lookup returns CDR1 SGHNT and CDR2 YYREEE (reference sequence). The CDR3 region has the DNA TGTGCCAGCAGCTCCCTCGGGCAGGGTACTGAAGCTTTCTTT. It specifies CASSSLGQGTEAFF.

The CDR3 DNA reads TGTGCCAGCAGCGCGGGACTAGCTTCAGTATCGCAGTATTTT. This sequence encodes CASSAGLASVSQYF. The V call is TRBV9, the J call TRBJ2-3; 9 bases fit TRBD2. Germline V gene sequence: CDR1 SGDLS, CDR2 YYNGEE. This CDR3 has 14 residues. V lost 3 bases and J lost 10; bases outside the gene matches: 9.

V usage is TRBV15 and J usage is TRBJ1-2, with D possibly being TRBD1 (5 bases). Trimming cost V 3 bases and J 6 bases, with 17 bases left between them. The CDR3 spans 15 residues. CDR1 LNHNV and CDR2 YYDKDF come from the germline V gene (reference sequence). CDR3 coding DNA: TGTGCCACCAGCAGTTGGACAACCCGTCCTAATGGCTACACCTTC. It specifies CATSSWTTRPNGYTF.

The J gene is TRBJ2-3, the V gene TRBV18, with 8 bases lining up with TRBD1. Germline CDR1 and CDR2: KGHSH and LQKENI. V dropped 3 bases and J dropped 2; count of bases not matched to a gene: 10. The CDR3 consists of 17 residues. CDR3 sequence: CASSPRLTGDDTDTQYF. The CDR3 coding sequence is TGTGCCAGCTCACCTAGACTGACAGGGGATGACACAGATACGCAGTATTTT.

The CDR3 coding sequence is TGTGCCACCGCTAGAAACTACGAGCAGTACTTC. Its translation: CATARNYEQYF. The chain carries TRBV6-5 and TRBJ2-7; D is ambiguous. Trimming took 10 bases from V and 3 from J, leaving 10 bases between them. The CDR3 is made up of 11 amino acids. The germline V gene encodes CDR1 MNHEY and CDR2 SVGAGI.

This clone turned up a few times. The chain recombines TRBV29-1 with TRBJ1-6, with TRBD1 as a possible D gene (5 bases). V was cut by 4 bases and J by 8 bases, with 12 bases left in between. There are 13 residues in the CDR3. The V gene's germline CDR1 is SQVTM and CDR2 ANQGSEA. In DNA, the CDR3 is TGCAGCGTTGGCTTCGGCAGGGATTCACCCCTCCACTTT. Protein product: CSVGFGRDSPLHF.

The rearrangement joins TRBV7-9 to TRBJ2-7, with a possible D match to TRBD1 (6 bases). Germline V CDR1 and CDR2: SEHNR, FQNEAQ (reference sequence). Between the trimmed V and J ends, which lost 5 bases and 4 bases, there was a span of 9 bases. The CDR3 length is 12 residues. CDR3 in amino acids: CASSQQGYEQYF. Here the CDR3 DNA reads TGTGCCAGCAGCCAACAGGGTTACGAGCAGTACTTC.

This sequence joins TRBV14 and TRBJ2-6; no clear D. In germline, CDR1 is SGHDN, CDR2 FVKESK. This CDR3 is 13 amino acids long. V dropped 4 bases and J dropped 4 bases, with 5 bases sitting between them. CDR3: CASSPPGANVLTF. The CDR3 region has the DNA TGTGCCAGCAGCCCCCCGGGGGCCAACGTCCTGACTTTC.

J is TRBJ2-7 and V is TRBV5-1; 7 bases align to TRBD1. The CDR3 is made up of 14 amino acids. V shed 0 bases, J shed 6 bases, and the junction held 6 bases outside the gene matches. The germline gives CDR1 SGHRS, CDR2 YFSETQ. The CDR3 loop reads CASSLGQGKGEQYF. The DNA of the CDR3 is TGCGCCAGCAGCTTGGGACAGGGTAAAGGCGAGCAGTACTTC.

V and J are TRBV9 and TRBJ1-1; unclear D gene. The CDR3 covers 16 residues. From germline, CDR1 is SGDLS and CDR2 YYNGEE. V lost 0 bases and J 2 bases, leaving 14 bases between the germline ends. Here the CDR3 DNA reads TGTGCCAGCAGCGTAGGTTTGAGCGATCTAAACACTGAAGCTTTCTTT. It is translated as CASSVGLSDLNTEAFF. The whole variable domain, filled in from reference TRBV9 and TRBJ1-1, reads DSGVTQTPKHLITATGQRVTLRCSPRSGDLSVYWYQQSLDQGLQFLIQYYNGEERAKGNILERFSAQQFPDLHSELNLSSLELGDSALYFCASSVGLSDLNTEAFFGQGTRLTVV.

This chain links TRBV5-1 with TRBJ2-3; a weak D match, TRBD2 (5 bases). Germline-derived CDR1 and CDR2 are SGHRS and YFSETQ. Trimming stripped 3 bases from V and 4 bases from J, with 18 bases between. The CDR3 covers 16 residues. CDR3 sequence (DNA): TGCGCCAGCAGCTCCCCTAGGGTGGGAGCATCAGATACGCAGTATTTT. It yields the protein CASSSPRVGASDTQYF.

This chain joins TRBV5-1 and TRBJ1-1; a possible D gene is TRBD1 (5 bases). Trimming shortened V by 7 bases and J by 0 bases, and 10 bases separated the two germline ends. Germline V gene lookup returns CDR1 SGHRS and CDR2 YFSETQ. There are 13 residues in the CDR3. The CDR3 nucleotides read TGCGCCAGCCGGGGGTCAATGAACACTGAAGCTTTCTTT. The encoded protein is CASRGSMNTEAFF.

This chain connects TRBV5-1 to TRBJ1-1; possible D gene TRBD1, 5 bases. V was clipped by 0 bases and J by 7 bases, with 10 bases between them. Germline V gene sequence: CDR1 SGHRS, CDR2 YFSETQ. The CDR3 has 13 amino acids. The CDR3 DNA reads TGCGCCAGCAGCTTGGGGGGCACTTTTGAAGCTTTCTTT. Translating gives CASSLGGTFEAFF.

The rearrangement joins TRBV10-1 to TRBJ2-2; 10 bases map to TRBD2. This CDR3 comprises 16 residues. Germline V CDR1 and CDR2: WNHNN, SYGVQD (reference sequence). With 0 bases clipped from V and 4 bases from J, the junction kept 2 bases outside the gene matches. The CDR3 spells CASSESVAGGTGELFF. CDR3 nucleotides: TGCGCCAGCAGTGAGTCGGTAGCGGGAGGCACCGGGGAGCTGTTTTTT.

The rearrangement links TRBV28 to TRBJ1-1; 7 bases are shared with TRBD1. Germline loops: CDR1 MDHEN, CDR2 SYDVKM. This CDR3 has 11 residues. V shed 5 bases and J 7 bases; nucleotides not matched to a gene: 1. CDR3: CASSRTGEAFF. The CDR3 DNA sequence: TGTGCCAGCAGTCGGACAGGTGAAGCTTTCTTT.

V and J are TRBV3-1 (or the pseudogene TRBV3-2) and TRBJ1-3, with D hard to call. The CDR3 contains 12 residues. Germline V gene sequence: CDR1 LGHDT, CDR2 YNNKEL (reference sequence). Trimming shortened V by 6 bases and J by 4 bases, and 7 bases separated the two germline ends. The CDR3, as DNA: TGTGCCAGCAGTATCAGGGGAAACACCATATATTTT. It codes for CASSIRGNTIYF.

This chain joins TRBV28 and TRBJ2-7; 9 bases fit TRBD2. The V gene's germline CDR1 is MDHEN and CDR2 SYDVKM. The CDR3 runs to 16 residues. V lost 5 bases and J lost 3; bases outside the gene matches: 11. The CDR3 loop is CASSPLGASGNYEQYF. Written as DNA, the CDR3 is TGTGCCAGCAGTCCCCTAGGTGCTAGCGGGAACTACGAGCAGTACTTC. Looking up the rest from reference TRBV28 and TRBJ2-7 gives the full variable domain: DVKVTQSSRYLVKRTGEKVFLECVQDMDHENMFWYRQDPGLGLRLIYFSYDVKMKEKGDIPEGYSVSREKKERFSLILESASTNQTSMYLCASSPLGASGNYEQYFGPGTRLTVT.

CDR3: CASSAIGLAGVSSYNEQFF. The DNA for the CDR3 is TGCGCCAGCAGCGCCATCGGACTAGCGGGAGTCAGCTCCTACAATGAGCAGTTCTTC. The rearrangement joins TRBV5-1 to TRBJ2-1; 13 nucleotides match TRBD2. CDR1 is SGHRS, CDR2 YFSETQ, per germline. J gave up 0 bases and V 4 bases, and 10 bases lay outside the gene matches. The CDR3 spans 19 residues.

The gene calls are TRBV23-1 and TRBJ1-4, with D unresolved. TRBV23-1 is classed as an ORF, of uncertain function. The CDR3 is made up of 14 amino acids. The V end was cut by 8 bases, the J end by 6 bases, with 16 bases between. The CDR3: CASLIFRPDEKLFF. The CDR3 DNA reads as TGCGCCAGCCTGATCTTCAGGCCCGATGAAAAACTGTTTTTT.

The chain carries TRBV10-1 and TRBJ2-2, with 9 bases lining up with TRBD1. Germline CDR1 is WNHNN and CDR2 is SYGVQD (reference sequence). Germline trimming cut 4 bases from V and 4 bases from J; bases unmatched to any gene: 10. The CDR3 covers 17 residues. This CDR3 is CASSAGTGSIGTGELFF. The DNA for the CDR3 is TGCGCCAGCAGTGCCGGGACAGGGTCTATTGGCACCGGGGAGCTGTTTTTT.

In its sample, this clone was seen once. This sequence joins TRBV28 and TRBJ2-5, with a tentative D call TRBD1 (5 bases). V gave up 7 bases and J gave up 5 bases, with 11 bases separating them. Germline-derived CDR1 and CDR2 are MDHEN and SYDVKM. This CDR3 spans 12 amino acids. CDR3 nucleotide sequence: TGTGCCAGCATAGGGGCTGGGGAGACCCAGTACTTC. The encoded protein is CASIGAGETQYF.

The chain couples TRBV28 to TRBJ2-7; D may be TRBD1 (6 bases). Looked up from germline, CDR1 is MDHEN and CDR2 is SYDVKM. The CDR3 has 20 amino acids. V lost 2 bases to trimming and J lost 7 bases, with 33 bases between them. Here the CDR3 reads CASSLRRAANQGFGSLEQYF. DNA for the CDR3: TGTGCCAGCAGTTTACGCAGGGCAGCAAACCAGGGGTTCGGAAGTTTGGAGCAGTACTTC.

This chain links TRBV27 with TRBJ2-1, with TRBD2 identical over 8 bases. The CDR3 loop spans 17 amino acids. Per the germline V gene, CDR1 is MNHEY and CDR2 is SMNVEV (reference sequence). The V gene end was trimmed by 5 bases and the J gene end by 0 bases; junction bases not matched to a gene: 9. CDR3 nucleotides: TGTGCCAGCAGTAGGCCCTTAGCGGGGAGCTCCTACAATGAGCAGTTCTTC. Protein: CASSRPLAGSSYNEQFF.

This chain joins TRBV18 and TRBJ2-5; no firm D call. This CDR3 has 15 residues. Germline assignment: CDR1 KGHSH and CDR2 LQKENI. The V end lost 5 bases, the J end lost 2 bases, and 15 bases lay between the germline ends. The CDR3 DNA sequence: TGTGCCAGCTCATCCGTCGACGGAGATCAAGAGACCCAGTACTTC. Translating gives CASSSVDGDQETQYF.

The J gene is TRBJ1-2, the V gene TRBV12-2; the D call of TRBD1 is as the table states it, not checked on the DNA. TRBV12-2 is an annotated pseudogene. The CDR3 consists of 13 residues. The CDR3 is CASRWTGQHGYTF. The CDR3 DNA reads TGTGCAAGTCGCTGGACAGGGCAGCATGGCTACACCTTC.

The rearrangement joins TRBV28 to TRBJ1-1; the D gene is possibly TRBD1 (5 bases). V was shortened by 2 bases and J by 1 base, with 14 bases between the two germline ends. The germline V gene encodes CDR1 MDHEN and CDR2 SYDVKM. CDR3 length: 16 amino acids. The CDR3 is CASSLGGDGANTEAFF. The CDR3, as DNA: TGTGCCAGCAGTTTAGGGGGGGATGGTGCGAACACTGAAGCTTTCTTT.

Only a few counts were recorded for this clone. The V and J genes are TRBV5-1 and TRBJ1-2; D gene uncertain. V shed 0 bases and J shed 2 bases, with 8 bases lying between them. The CDR3 length is 14 residues. CDR1 SGHRS and CDR2 YFSETQ come from the germline V gene. As DNA, the CDR3 is TGCGCCAGCAGCTTGGACCCGAGGAACTATGGCTACACCTTC. It yields the protein CASSLDPRNYGYTF. The complete variable domain, with remaining parts taken from reference TRBV5-1 and TRBJ1-2, reads KAGVTQTPRYLIKTRGQQVTLSCSPISGHRSVSWYQQTPGQGLQFLFEYFSETQRNKGNFPGRFSGRQFSNSRSEMNVSTLELGDSALYLCASSLDPRNYGYTFGSGTRLTVV.

This chain connects TRBV14 to TRBJ1-2, with a weak D call TRBD1 (6 bases). Germline lookup yields CDR1 SGHDN and CDR2 FVKESK. There are 15 residues in the CDR3. Trimming stripped 2 bases from V and 5 bases from J, with 15 bases between. The CDR3 DNA sequence: TGTGCCAGCAGCCAACAGGGGTTAGCCTCATATGGCTACACCTTC. This codes for CASSQQGLASYGYTF.